A selection of T cell receptor beta chains follows, all from one sample in a study of blood T cells in healthy people across ages. TCRdb ran MiXCR on the 5' RACE reads and lists one entry per CDR3 protein. The repertoire has more than 750,000 distinct CDR3 sequences, about 28% of them found once; the top ten carry roughly 10%. These data also featured in a second study, about T cells of mothers and their children.

The sequencing sample was made of blood. The receptors stem from a woman aged 35 to 49 in good health. Each CDR3 is given with its conserved first and last residue. The D gene is left open where the match is weak. Size values are once, few and many counts, or a class for expanded clones, and some rows have none.

>TRBV20-1|TRBJ2-7|many|18|TRBD2
CSARVPGTSGGLSYEQYF
TGCAGTGCTAGAGTCCCCGGGACTAGCGGGGGTTTATCCTACGAGCAGTACTTC
>TRBV12-3/TRBV12-4|TRBJ2-5|.|13|.
CASREQGRETQYF
TGTGCCAGCAGAGAACAGGGAAGGGAGACCCAGTACTTC
>TRBV29-1|TRBJ1-5|.|13|.
CSVALSEGQPQHF
TGCAGCGTTGCCCTCTCCGAGGGTCAGCCCCAGCATTTT
>TRBV7-2|TRBJ2-3|.|16|TRBD1
CASSSSATGWTDTQYF
TGTGCCAGCAGCTCCAGTGCGACAGGGTGGACAGATACGCAGTATTTT
>TRBV13|TRBJ1-2|.|14|TRBD1
CASSDRDRGYGYTF
TGTGCCAGCAGCGATAGGGACAGGGGTTATGGCTACACCTTC
>TRBV6-6|TRBJ2-3|few|14|.
CASRPGTRGDTQYF
TGTGCCAGCAGGCCCGGGACAAGGGGAGATACGCAGTATTTT
>TRBV7-2|TRBJ2-5|few|16|TRBD2
CASSLSSSGMKETQYF
TGTGCCAGCAGCTTAAGTTCTAGCGGGATGAAAGAGACCCAGTACTTC
>TRBV30|TRBJ2-4|.|13|.
CAWSRQAEDIQYF
TGTGCCTGGAGTCGACAGGCGGAGGACATTCAGTACTTC
>TRBV20-1|TRBJ2-6|.|18|.
CSAATEGRAGSGANVLTF
TGCAGTGCTGCAACGGAGGGGCGCGCCGGATCTGGGGCCAACGTCCTGACTTTC
>TRBV7-9|TRBJ2-7|.|15|.
CVSTPLGGAVYEQYF
TGTGTCAGCACCCCGCTTGGGGGGGCGGTGTACGAGCAGTACTTC
>TRBV6-2/TRBV6-3|TRBJ2-3|.|15|TRBD2
CASSYVGLAADTQYF
TGTGCCAGCAGTTACGTGGGACTAGCGGCGGATACGCAGTATTTT
>TRBV7-3|TRBJ2-3|.|16|TRBD1
CASSTNRGLGTGTQYF
TGTGCCAGCAGCACGAACAGGGGGTTGGGCACAGGTACGCAGTATTTT
>TRBV12-3/TRBV12-4|TRBJ2-7|.|14|.
CASSLAGGWREQYF
TGTGCCAGCAGTTTAGCCGGAGGCTGGCGCGAGCAGTACTTC
>TRBV20-1|TRBJ2-7|.|15|TRBD1
CSARAPDRGSYEQYF
TGCAGTGCTAGAGCCCCGGACAGGGGGTCCTACGAGCAGTACTTC
>TRBV20-1|TRBJ2-1|few|16|TRBD2
CGARDLGRLAHNEQFF
TGCGGTGCTAGAGATTTAGGCCGACTAGCCCACAATGAGCAGTTCTTC
>TRBV12-3/TRBV12-4|TRBJ1-1|few|13|.
CACSLEGNTEAFF
TGTGCCTGCAGTTTAGAGGGGAACACTGAAGCTTTCTTT
>TRBV29-1|TRBJ2-7|few|13|TRBD2
CSIGLAGKNEQYF
TGCAGCATTGGTCTAGCGGGGAAAAACGAGCAGTACTTC
>TRBV28|TRBJ2-1|few|14|TRBD2
CATRLLAGGREQFF
TGTGCCACCCGGTTACTAGCGGGGGGAAGGGAGCAGTTCTTC
>TRBV7-2|TRBJ2-1|few|17|TRBD2
CASSLEGTSGGYNGQFF
TGTGCCAGCAGCTTAGAAGGCACTAGCGGGGGTTACAATGGGCAGTTCTTC
>TRBV6-2/TRBV6-3|TRBJ2-5|.|13|.
CASSYLNAGWQYF
TGTGCCAGCAGTTACCTGAACGCGGGGTGGCAGTACTTC
>TRBV4-3|TRBJ1-2|few|13|TRBD1
CARTTGQLYGYTF
TGCGCCAGGACAACGGGACAGCTATATGGCTACACCTTC
>TRBV5-6|TRBJ2-5|many|14|.
CASSALGAAETQYF
TGTGCCAGCAGCGCTCTGGGGGCCGCGGAGACCCAGTACTTC
>TRBV29-1|TRBJ2-5|many|16|TRBD2
CSVAGLAGGPPETQYF
TGCAGCGTCGCGGGACTAGCGGGGGGGCCCCCAGAGACCCAGTACTTC
>TRBV2|TRBJ1-5|few|15|.
CASSEQTNSNQPQHF
TGTGCCAGCAGTGAACAGACCAATAGCAATCAGCCCCAGCATTTT
>TRBV6-6|TRBJ2-3|few|16|TRBD1
CASSPSDRGPTDTQYF
TGTGCCAGCAGTCCATCCGACAGGGGGCCGACAGATACGCAGTATTTT
>TRBV12-3/TRBV12-4|TRBJ2-2|few|16|TRBD1
CASRDSGQVNTGELFF
TGTGCCAGCAGAGACTCGGGACAGGTGAACACCGGGGAGCTGTTTTTT
>TRBV4-2|TRBJ1-4|.|15|TRBD1
CASSPRQGDHEKLFF
TGTGCCAGCAGCCCTAGACAGGGAGATCATGAAAAACTGTTTTTT
>TRBV20-1|TRBJ1-1|.|12|.
CSVRGLNTEAFF
TGCAGTGTAAGGGGCCTGAACACTGAAGCTTTCTTT
>TRBV5-1|TRBJ2-5|few|17|.
CASSLGYVQGSIGTQYF
TGCGCCAGCAGCTTGGGCTATGTCCAGGGGAGTATCGGGACCCAGTACTTC
>TRBV7-9|TRBJ2-5|.|15|TRBD2
CASSLVLAGRNEQYF
TGTGCCAGCAGCTTAGTCCTAGCGGGGAGGAATGAGCAGTACTTC
>TRBV18|TRBJ2-7|few|14|.
CTSSLRQWYGEQYF
TGTACCAGCTCACTCAGACAGTGGTATGGCGAGCAGTACTTC
>TRBV3-1|TRBJ1-4|.|14|TRBD1
CASSQRQGGEKLFF
TGTGCCAGCAGCCAGAGACAGGGAGGCGAAAAACTGTTTTTT
>TRBV5-1|TRBJ1-2|few|17|TRBD1
CTSSSRSTGQGVNGYTF
TGCACCAGCAGCTCGCGAAGCACGGGACAGGGGGTAAATGGCTACACCTTC
>TRBV28|TRBJ2-7|.|12|.
CASSQYNYEQYF
TGTGCCAGCAGCCAATACAACTACGAGCAGTACTTC
>TRBV3-1|TRBJ2-5|many|14|.
CASSQHQGRETQYF
TGTGCCAGCAGCCAACATCAGGGAAGGGAGACCCAGTACTTC
>TRBV18|TRBJ2-3|many|14|.
CASSSDRSADTQYF
TGTGCCAGCTCATCCGACAGGTCCGCAGATACGCAGTATTTT
>TRBV27|TRBJ2-1|few|14|TRBD1
CASSLWTGYNEQFF
TGTGCCAGCAGTTTATGGACAGGGTACAATGAGCAGTTCTTC
>TRBV7-2|TRBJ2-1|.|12|.
CASSLNFGEQFF
TGTGCCAGCAGCTTAAATTTTGGGGAGCAGTTCTTC
>TRBV6-4|TRBJ2-3|few|14|TRBD1
CASSDGGQADTQYF
TGTGCCAGCAGTGACGGGGGACAGGCAGATACGCAGTATTTT
>TRBV29-1|TRBJ1-2|.|14|.
CGDATAPGDYGYTF
TGCGGCGACGCGACAGCCCCGGGGGACTATGGCTACACCTTC
>TRBV15|TRBJ2-2|.|15|.
CATSADRIHTGGLFF
TGTGCCACCAGCGCGGACAGGATACACACCGGGGGGCTGTTTTTT